This TCR beta chain originates from a study of T-cell reconstitution after alpha-beta-depleted transplantation in children. Construction of the TCRbeta library involved unique molecular identifiers. TCRdb used MiXCR to reprocess the PCR reads, holding one entry per CDR3 protein. The sample holds roughly 300,000 distinct CDR3 sequences, around a tenth seen once. This clonotype was seen at least ten times. As yet, its antigen is unknown. Study-level points and caveats: Newly produced T cells mostly accounted for T-cell counts and diversity one year post-transplant. It was reported that alpha-beta T cells came from several hundred expanded graft clones (about two months after transplant). The study traced high day-60 TCRbeta diversity in some patients to surviving recipient T cells and thymic progenitors.

Germline CDR1 and CDR2: LNHNV and YYDKDF (reference sequence). Trimming shortened V by 3 bases and J by 4 bases, and 12 bases separated the two germline ends. This CDR3 has 15 amino acids. The source was peripheral blood, collected 180 days after TCRalphabeta/CD19-depleted stem cell transplant. This TCR was recovered from a male patient aged 2-9 years who had a stem cell transplant for chronic granulomatous disease, so the T cells may come from the graft donor. The V call is TRBV15, the J call TRBJ2-2; D is unresolved. The CDR3 DNA sequence: TGTGCCACCAGCAGGGGCTTATCGGGCACCGGGGAGCTGTTTTTT. The encoded protein is CATSRGLSGTGELFF.